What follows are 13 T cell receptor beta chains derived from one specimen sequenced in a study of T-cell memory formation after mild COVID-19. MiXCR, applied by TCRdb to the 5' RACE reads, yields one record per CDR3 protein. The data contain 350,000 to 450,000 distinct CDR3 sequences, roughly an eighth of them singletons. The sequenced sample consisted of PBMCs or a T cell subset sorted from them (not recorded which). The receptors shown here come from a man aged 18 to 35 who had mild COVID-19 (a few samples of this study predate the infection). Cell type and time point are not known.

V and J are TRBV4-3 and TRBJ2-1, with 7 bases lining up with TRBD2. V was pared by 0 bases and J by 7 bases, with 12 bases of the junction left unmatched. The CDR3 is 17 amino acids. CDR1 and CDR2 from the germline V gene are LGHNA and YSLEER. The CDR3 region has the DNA TGCGCCAGCAGCCAAGAGGCCTGGCTAGCGGTTAATAATGAGCAGTTCTTC. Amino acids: CASSQEAWLAVNNEQFF.

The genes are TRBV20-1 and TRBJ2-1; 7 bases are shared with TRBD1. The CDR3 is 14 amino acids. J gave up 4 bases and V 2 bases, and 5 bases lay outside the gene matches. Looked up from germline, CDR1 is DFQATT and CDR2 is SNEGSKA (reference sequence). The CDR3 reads CSARRGGGYNEQFF. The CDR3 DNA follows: TGCAGTGCTAGACGAGGGGGCGGGTACAATGAGCAGTTCTTC.

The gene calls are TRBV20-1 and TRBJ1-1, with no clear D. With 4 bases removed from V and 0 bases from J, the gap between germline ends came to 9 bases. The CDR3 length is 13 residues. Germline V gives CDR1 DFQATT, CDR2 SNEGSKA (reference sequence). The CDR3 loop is CSAISLLNTEAFF. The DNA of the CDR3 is TGCAGTGCTATCAGTCTTCTGAACACTGAAGCTTTCTTT.

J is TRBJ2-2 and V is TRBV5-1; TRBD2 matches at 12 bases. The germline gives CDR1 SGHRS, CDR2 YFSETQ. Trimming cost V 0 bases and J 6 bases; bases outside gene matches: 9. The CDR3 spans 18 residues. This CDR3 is CASSLDPSGGARAGELFF. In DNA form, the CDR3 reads TGCGCCAGCAGCTTGGATCCTAGCGGGGGGGCCCGCGCCGGGGAGCTGTTTTTT. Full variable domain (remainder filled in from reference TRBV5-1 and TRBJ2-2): KAGVTQTPRYLIKTRGQQVTLSCSPISGHRSVSWYQQTPGQGLQFLFEYFSETQRNKGNFPGRFSGRQFSNSRSEMNVSTLELGDSALYLCASSLDPSGGARAGELFFGEGSRLTVL.

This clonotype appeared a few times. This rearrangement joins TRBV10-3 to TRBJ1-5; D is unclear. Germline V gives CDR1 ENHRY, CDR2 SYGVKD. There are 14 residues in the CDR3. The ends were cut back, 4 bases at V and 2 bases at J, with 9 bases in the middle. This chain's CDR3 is CAISVASGNQPQHF. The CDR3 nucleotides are TGTGCCATCAGTGTGGCCTCGGGCAATCAGCCCCAGCATTTT.

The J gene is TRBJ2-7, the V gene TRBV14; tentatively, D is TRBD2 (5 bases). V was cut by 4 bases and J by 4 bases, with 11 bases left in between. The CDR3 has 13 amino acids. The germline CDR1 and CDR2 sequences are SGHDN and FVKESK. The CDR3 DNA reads TGTGCCAGCAGCCCTCGACGGAGGTACGAGCAGTACGTC. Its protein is CASSPRRRYEQYV.

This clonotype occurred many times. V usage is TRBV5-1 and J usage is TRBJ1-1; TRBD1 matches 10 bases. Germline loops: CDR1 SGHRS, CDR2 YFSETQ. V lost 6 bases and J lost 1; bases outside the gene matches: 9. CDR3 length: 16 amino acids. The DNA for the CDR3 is TGCGCCAGCACCCTGGGGACAGGGGTTTGGAACACTGAAGCTTTCTTT. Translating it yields CASTLGTGVWNTEAFF.

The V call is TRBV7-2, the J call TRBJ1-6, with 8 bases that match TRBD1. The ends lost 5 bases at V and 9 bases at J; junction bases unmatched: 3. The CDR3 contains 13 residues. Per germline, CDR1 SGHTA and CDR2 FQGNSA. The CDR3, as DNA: TGTGCCAGCAGCCCGGACAGGGTTTCACCCCTCCACTTT. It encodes CASSPDRVSPLHF.

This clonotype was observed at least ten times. The CDR3 DNA follows: TGCGCCAGCAGCCAAGATCGGGGAAGAGGCTACACCTTC. Its translation is CASSQDRGRGYTF. The rearrangement links TRBV4-3 to TRBJ1-2, with D hard to call. The CDR3 length is 13 residues. V dropped 0 bases and J dropped 8 bases, with 10 bases sitting between them. Germline V lookup: CDR1 LGHNA, CDR2 YSLEER.

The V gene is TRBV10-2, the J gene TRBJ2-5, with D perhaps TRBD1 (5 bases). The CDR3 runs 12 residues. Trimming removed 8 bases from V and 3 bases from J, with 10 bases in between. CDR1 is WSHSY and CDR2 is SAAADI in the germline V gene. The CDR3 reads CASSATEETQYF. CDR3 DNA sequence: TGCGCCAGCTCCGCGACAGAAGAGACCCAGTACTTC.

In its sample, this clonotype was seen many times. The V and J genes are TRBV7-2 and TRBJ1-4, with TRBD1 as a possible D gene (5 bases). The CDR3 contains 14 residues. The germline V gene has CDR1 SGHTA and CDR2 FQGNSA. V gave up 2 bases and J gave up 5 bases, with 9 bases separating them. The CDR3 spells CASSLQGFNEKLFF. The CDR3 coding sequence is TGTGCCAGCAGCTTACAGGGTTTCAATGAAAAACTGTTTTTT.

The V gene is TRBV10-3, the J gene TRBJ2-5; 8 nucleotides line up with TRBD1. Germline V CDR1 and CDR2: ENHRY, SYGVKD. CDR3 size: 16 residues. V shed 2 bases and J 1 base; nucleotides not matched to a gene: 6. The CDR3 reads CAISEVTGELQETQYF. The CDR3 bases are TGTGCCATCAGTGAGGTGACAGGGGAGCTCCAAGAGACCCAGTACTTC.

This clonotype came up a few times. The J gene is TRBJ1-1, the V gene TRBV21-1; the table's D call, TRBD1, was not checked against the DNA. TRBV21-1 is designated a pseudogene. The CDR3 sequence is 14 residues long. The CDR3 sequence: CASSKGGKNTEAFF. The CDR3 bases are TGTGCCAGCAGCAAGGGGGGTAAGAACACTGAAGCTTTCTTT.